These T cell receptor beta chains were read from a single sample in a study of OX40 agonist ivuxolimab in advanced cancers. Clones were sequenced by immunoSEQ multiplex PCR, and TCRdb holds only the in-frame ones, with some missing. The table has roughly 76,000 clones, 65% to 90% seen once. The sequences come from CD4+ or CD8+ T cells sorted from blood, collected in a trial of the OX40 agonist ivuxolimab. Every receptor here comes from an adult with an advanced solid tumor such as melanoma, head and neck, liver or kidney cancer. Both conserved end residues are trimmed from each CDR3. The D gene is left open where the match is weak.

v_call	cdr3_length	j_call	d_call	cdr3_aa
TRBV4-1	14	TRBJ1-1	TRBD1	ASSQHNTGVRTEAF
TRBV7-2	10	TRBJ2-7	NA	ASSLSLYEQY
TRBV25-1	14	TRBJ2-1	NA	ASTPPGLGSYNEQF
TRBV7-8	19	TRBJ1-5	TRBD1	ASSPLVPHRDRVVGNQPQH
TRBV5-6	11	TRBJ1-1	TRBD1	ASSWDRTYKAF
TRBV27	13	TRBJ1-2	NA	ASSLLRDGLYGYT
TRBV6-5	13	TRBJ1-5	NA	ASSPTLRDSKPQH
TRBV7-3	13	TRBJ1-1	TRBD1	ASSSGQGRDTEAF
TRBV19	12	TRBJ2-5	NA	ASSRTEGLSSVN
TRBV19	12	TRBJ2-1	NA	ASSKAAEYNEQF
TRBV7-9	13	TRBJ1-1	NA	ASSLGGSSGTEAF
TRBV19	16	TRBJ2-2	TRBD1	ASSRGDRGASGSGELF
TRBV9	12	TRBJ2-3	NA	ASSYRPHTDTQY
TRBV9	11	TRBJ2-1	TRBD1	ASSWTGRYEQF
TRBV4-1	14	TRBJ1-2	TRBD1	ASSHDQGAYNYGYT
TRBV12-5	11	TRBJ1-5	NA	ASGLVIGAPQH
TRBV2	12	TRBJ1-1	NA	ASDSHRLNTEAF
TRBV2	11	TRBJ2-1	TRBD1	ASSVDRDNEQF
TRBV7-9	13	TRBJ2-4	TRBD2	ASGSGGSAKNIQY
TRBV6-5	12	TRBJ1-5	NA	ASSYGGPGQPQH
TRBV4-1	12	TRBJ2-3	NA	ASSQVEGMDTQY
TRBV19	13	TRBJ1-5	TRBD1	ASSTIGTGDQPQH
TRBV6-5	12	TRBJ2-2	NA	ASSPRQGTGELF
TRBV6-6	10	TRBJ2-5	NA	ASRRGLETQY
TRBV28	10	TRBJ2-5	NA	ASRRDRETQY
TRBV4-1	15	TRBJ2-6	NA	ASSQDQGFSGANVLT
TRBV12-5	14	TRBJ1-1	NA	ASGLVLEGPNTEAF
TRBV7-2	15	TRBJ2-1	NA	ASSLAHQTEFYNEQF
TRBV7-2	12	TRBJ2-5	NA	ASSFGGAQETQY
TRBV6-5	12	TRBJ1-1	NA	ASSYDGQGTQAF
TRBV5-1	14	TRBJ2-7	TRBD1	ASSFYGTGPSYEQY
TRBV21-1	14	TRBJ1-3	NA	ASSKDWFSSGNTIY
TRBV7-2	12	TRBJ2-7	TRBD1	ASSLGGQGGEQY
TRBV5-1	13	TRBJ2-5	TRBD2	ASSLVAGGQETQY
TRBV2	13	TRBJ2-2	NA	ASSEGRVYGGELF
TRBV18	13	TRBJ1-3	NA	ASSHERGNGNTIY
TRBV6-1	9	TRBJ2-7	NA	ASSLTYEQY
TRBV7-3	12	TRBJ2-7	NA	ASSTRTDSYEQY
TRBV2	12	TRBJ1-1	NA	ASSGLSMNTEAF